This T cell receptor (beta chain) was observed in a study of vaccination and CD4 T cells after COVID-19 (dated by TCRdb to 2022 to 2024). Broadly, across the study: The convalescent cohort comprised six males and four females, including two Hispanic individuals, seven Caucasians, two Asians and one multiracial person. In roughly 10 COVID-19 convalescent patients and a few infection-naive healthy vaccine recipients, the spike-specific CD4+ TCR repertoire before mRNA vaccination was compared with the repertoire after mRNA vaccination. Post-vaccine blood samples were obtained a median of approximately 74 days after the second vaccine dose, with a range of about 13 to 241 days. Memory CD4+ T cell crossreactivity between SARS-CoV-2 and common cold coronavirus spike proteins was assessed at the TCR clonotype level in an earlier paper using these donors. Each participant got two doses of either the Pfizer-BioNTech BNT162b2 vaccine (n=8) or the Moderna mRNA-1273 vaccine (n=2). As controls, cultures received a CEFX viral epitope pool (the positive control), an HIV-1 Nef peptide pool (the negative control), or no peptide at all. The cultures were stimulated with overlapping spike peptide pools from SARS-CoV-2 and from the common cold coronaviruses HCoV-NL63, HCoV-OC43 and HCoV-229E. Post-COVID blood samples from convalescent patients were collected a median of around 100 days after diagnosis, with a range of roughly 35 to 180 days.

From a lookup of the germline V gene (reference sequence), CDR1 and CDR2 are DFQATT and SNEGSKA. V lost 6 bases and J lost 2 bases; the stretch between them is 17 bases long. CDR3 length: 14 amino acids, cysteine to phenylalanine. The kept DNA is CDR3 alone, 42 bases in frame from the first base. Findings and caveats that apply to the study as a whole: The number of convalescent patients in the study was relatively small, and the study did not examine early timepoints following natural infection. Among convalescent patients, a median about 86% of the SARS-CoV-2-reactive clones seen after vaccination appeared only after vaccination, which suggests priming specific to the vaccine. Of the vaccine-specific clones in convalescent patients, 304 of 307, or nearly all, reacted only to SARS-CoV-2 spike and did not cross-react with common cold coronaviruses. The median count of SARS-CoV-2-reactive clonotypes went up from 21 after infection to 30 to 40 after vaccination, although the change was not significant.

Library method: PCR. DNA from cultured CD4+ T cells underwent TCR sequencing with the Oncomine TCR Beta short-read assay at the Johns Hopkins FTIC core. Genomic DNA was extracted from the cultured CD4+ T cells with the QIAamp micro DNA kit. Oncomine TCR Beta libraries from cultured CD4+ T cells were pooled using unique dual indexes and sequenced on an Illumina iSeq 100. In the paper's pipeline: Non-productive sequences were removed, and CDR3s that did not start with C, did not end with F or W, or were shorter than 7 amino acids were discarded. The MANAFEST web application was used to identify antigen-specific clonotypes by comparing peptide-stimulated wells against reference wells and other culture wells. An FDR below 0.05, an odds ratio above 5, and a productive frequency above 0.1% in at least two of three replicate wells were required for clones to be considered positive. Clonotypes that were significantly expanded in both SARS-CoV-2 spike wells and at least one common cold coronavirus spike condition were defined as cross-reactive. Similarity between CDR3 sequences was evaluated in R version 3.6.1 using Levenshtein distances (stringdist) and unrooted phylogenetic trees (ape). TCRdb cleaned the public reads at Q25 with fastp, built clones with MiXCR and kept in-frame beta chains. Identical CDR3 proteins give one entry, which carries the most common genes and DNA. These V and J calls derive from TCRdb rather than the authors' analysis. This sample has 4,500 to 7,000 distinct CDR3 sequences in its table, and about a third of those were observed once. The ten biggest clones cover about 35% of the sample.

A few counts support this clonotype. The antigen it recognizes is unknown. No qualities accompany the bases; no much larger clone lies one base away. The treatment or condition label corresponds to: approximately 11-day PBMC culture with coronavirus spike peptide pools or control peptides (ViraFEST assay). CD4+ T cells from unexposed donors were collected before the COVID-19 pandemic (2011-2018). The ViraFEST assay was used in the study, in which antigen-specific T cells were expanded with peptide pools and expanded clonotypes were subsequently identified by TCR sequencing. Roughly 2.1 million PBMCs per well were cultured in IMDM with roughly 5% human AB serum and about 9.2 IU/ml IL-2, plus 10 ug/ml peptide pools. On days 3 and 7, half of the culture medium was replaced with fresh IL-2-containing medium. After 10 days of culture, CD4+ T cells were isolated by negative selection with the EasySep CD4+ T cell isolation kit. As cell number allowed, CD4+ T cells from unexposed donors were tested for reactivity to SARS-CoV-2 S and N and to four common cold coronavirus spike pools. PBMCs were separated from whole blood using Ficoll-Paque Plus gradient centrifugation and then either used fresh or cryopreserved at -140C. Triplicate wells were generally used for each culture condition. Leukapheresis product for the unexposed donors was purchased commercially.

The source is a human donor in good health. The V and J genes are TRBV20-1 and TRBJ2-7; the D gene is perhaps TRBD1 or TRBD2, as each covers 5 bases. The sequenced sample was CD4+ T cells from blood, cultured in vitro. Here the CDR3 is given as CSAERDRQTYEQYF. In nucleotides, the sequence is TGCAGTGCGGAAAGGGACCGCCAGACCTACGAGCAGTACTTC.